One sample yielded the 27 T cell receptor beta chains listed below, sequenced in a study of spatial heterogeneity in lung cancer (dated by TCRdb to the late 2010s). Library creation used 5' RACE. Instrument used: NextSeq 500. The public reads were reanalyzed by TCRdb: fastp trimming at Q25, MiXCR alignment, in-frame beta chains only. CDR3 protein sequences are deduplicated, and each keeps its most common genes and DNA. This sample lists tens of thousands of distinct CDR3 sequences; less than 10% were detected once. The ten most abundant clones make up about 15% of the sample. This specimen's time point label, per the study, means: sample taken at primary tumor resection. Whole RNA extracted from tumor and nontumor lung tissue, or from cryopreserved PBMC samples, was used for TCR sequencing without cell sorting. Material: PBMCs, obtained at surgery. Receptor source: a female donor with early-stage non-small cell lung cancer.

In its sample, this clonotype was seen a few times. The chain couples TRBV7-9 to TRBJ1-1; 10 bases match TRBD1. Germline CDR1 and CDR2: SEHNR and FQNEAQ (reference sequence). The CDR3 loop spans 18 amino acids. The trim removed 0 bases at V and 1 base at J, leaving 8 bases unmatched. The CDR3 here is CASSLAFQTGGRNTEAFF. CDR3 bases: TGTGCCAGCAGCTTAGCGTTTCAGACAGGGGGCAGGAACACTGAAGCTTTCTTT. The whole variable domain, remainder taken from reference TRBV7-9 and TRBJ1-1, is DTGVSQNPRHKITKRGQNVTFRCDPISEHNRLYWYRQTLGQGPEFLTYFQNEAQLEKSRLLSDRFSAERPKGSFSTLEIQRTEQGDSAMYLCASSLAFQTGGRNTEAFFGQGTRLTVV.

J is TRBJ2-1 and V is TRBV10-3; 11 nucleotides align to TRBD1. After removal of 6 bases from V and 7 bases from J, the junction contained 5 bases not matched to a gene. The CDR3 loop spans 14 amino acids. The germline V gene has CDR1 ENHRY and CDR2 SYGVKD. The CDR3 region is CAIRRDRGFNEQFF. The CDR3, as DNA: TGTGCCATCAGGCGGGACAGGGGGTTTAATGAGCAGTTCTTC.

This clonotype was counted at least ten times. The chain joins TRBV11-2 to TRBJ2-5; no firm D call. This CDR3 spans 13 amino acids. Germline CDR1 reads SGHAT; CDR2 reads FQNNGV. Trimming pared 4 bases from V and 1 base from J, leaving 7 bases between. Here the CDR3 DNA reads TGTGCCAGCAGCTCGCCTCTCCAAGAGACCCAGTACTTC. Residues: CASSSPLQETQYF.

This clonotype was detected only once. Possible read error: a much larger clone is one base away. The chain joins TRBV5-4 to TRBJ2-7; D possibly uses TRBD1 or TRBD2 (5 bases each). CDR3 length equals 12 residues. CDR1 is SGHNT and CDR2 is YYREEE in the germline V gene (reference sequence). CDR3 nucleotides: TGTGCCAGCAGCTGGGGGAACTACGAGCGGTACTTC. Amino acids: CASSWGNYERYF.

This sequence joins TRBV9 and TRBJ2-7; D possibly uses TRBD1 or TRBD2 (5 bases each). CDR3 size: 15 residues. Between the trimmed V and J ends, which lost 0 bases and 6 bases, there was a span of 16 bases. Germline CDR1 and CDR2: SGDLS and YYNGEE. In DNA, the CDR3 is TGTGCCAGCAGCGTAGGAGGGGCTCAAACTGGCGAGCAGTACTTC. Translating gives CASSVGGAQTGEQYF.

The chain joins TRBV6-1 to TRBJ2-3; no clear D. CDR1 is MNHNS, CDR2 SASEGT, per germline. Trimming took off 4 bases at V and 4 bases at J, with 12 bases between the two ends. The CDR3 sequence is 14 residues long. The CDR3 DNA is TGTGCCAGCAGTGGAACGACCCCTCCAGATACGCAGTATTTT. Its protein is CASSGTTPPDTQYF.

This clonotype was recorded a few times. Written as DNA, the CDR3 is TGTGCCAGCAGCTCAGGGGCGTATAACGGGGAGCTGTTTTTT. This translates into CASSSGAYNGELFF. This chain links TRBV5-6 with TRBJ2-2; possible D gene TRBD1, 6 bases. Germline CDR1 and CDR2: SGHDT and YYEEEE. This CDR3 is built from 14 residues. V was trimmed by 3 bases and J by 7 bases, leaving 13 bases between them. The full variable domain, rest sourced from reference TRBV5-6 and TRBJ2-2, is DAGVTQSPTHLIKTRGQQVTLRCSPKSGHDTVSWYQQALGQGPQFIFQYYEEEERQRGNFPDRFSGHQFPNYSSELNVNALLLGDSALYLCASSSGAYNGELFFGEGSRLTVL.

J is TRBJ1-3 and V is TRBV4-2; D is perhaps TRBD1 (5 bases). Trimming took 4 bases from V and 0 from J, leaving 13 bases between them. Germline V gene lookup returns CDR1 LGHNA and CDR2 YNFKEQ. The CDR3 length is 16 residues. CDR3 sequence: CASSPGILSSGNTIYF. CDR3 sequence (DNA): TGTGCCAGCAGCCCAGGGATTCTCAGCTCTGGAAACACCATATATTTT.

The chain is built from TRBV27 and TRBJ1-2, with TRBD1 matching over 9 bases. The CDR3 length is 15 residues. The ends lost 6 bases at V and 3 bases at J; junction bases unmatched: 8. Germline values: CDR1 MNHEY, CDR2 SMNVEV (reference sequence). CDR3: CASSPGTGWDYGYTF. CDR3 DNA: TGTGCCAGCAGCCCCGGGACAGGGTGGGACTATGGCTACACCTTC.

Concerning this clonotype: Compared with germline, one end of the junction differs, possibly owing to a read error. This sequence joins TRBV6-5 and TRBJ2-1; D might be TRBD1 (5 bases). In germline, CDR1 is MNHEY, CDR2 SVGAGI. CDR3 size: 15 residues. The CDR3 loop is CASSSAGFSYNVQFF. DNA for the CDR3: TGTGCCAGCAGTTCCGCAGGGTTCTCCTACAATGTGCAGTTCTTC.

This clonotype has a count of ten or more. CDR3 DNA sequence: TGCAGTGGGGCTTACTCCTACGAGCAGTACTTC. Amino acids: CSGAYSYEQYF. The chain links TRBV20-1 to TRBJ2-7; unclear D gene. CDR3 size: 11 residues. Trimming stripped 7 bases from V and 0 bases from J, with 7 bases between. Germline lookup yields CDR1 DFQATT and CDR2 SNEGSKA (reference sequence).

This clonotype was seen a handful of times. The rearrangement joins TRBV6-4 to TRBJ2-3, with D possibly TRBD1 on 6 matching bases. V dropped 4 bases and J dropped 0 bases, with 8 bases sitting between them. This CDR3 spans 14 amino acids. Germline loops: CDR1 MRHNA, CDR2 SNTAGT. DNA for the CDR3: TGTGCCAGCAGTGGGGACATTAGCACAGATACGCAGTATTTT. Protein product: CASSGDISTDTQYF.

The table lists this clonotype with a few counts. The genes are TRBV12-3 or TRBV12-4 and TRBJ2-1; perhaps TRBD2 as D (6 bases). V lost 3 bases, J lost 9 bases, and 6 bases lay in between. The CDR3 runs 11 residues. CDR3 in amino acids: CASSLRGEQFF. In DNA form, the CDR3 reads TGTGCCAGCAGTTTGCGGGGTGAGCAGTTCTTC.

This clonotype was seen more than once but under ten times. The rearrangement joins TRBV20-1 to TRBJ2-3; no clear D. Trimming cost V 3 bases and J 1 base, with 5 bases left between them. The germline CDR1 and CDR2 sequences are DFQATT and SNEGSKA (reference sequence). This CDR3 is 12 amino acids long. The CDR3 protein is CSASRGTDTQYF. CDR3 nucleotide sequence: TGCAGTGCTAGTCGTGGCACAGATACGCAGTATTTT.

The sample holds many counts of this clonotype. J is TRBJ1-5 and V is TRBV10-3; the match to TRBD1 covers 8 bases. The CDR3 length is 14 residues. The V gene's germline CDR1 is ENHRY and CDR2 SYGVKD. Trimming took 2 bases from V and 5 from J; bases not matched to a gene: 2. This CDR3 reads CAISEDRGHQPQHF. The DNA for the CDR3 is TGTGCCATCAGTGAGGACAGGGGACATCAGCCCCAGCATTTT.

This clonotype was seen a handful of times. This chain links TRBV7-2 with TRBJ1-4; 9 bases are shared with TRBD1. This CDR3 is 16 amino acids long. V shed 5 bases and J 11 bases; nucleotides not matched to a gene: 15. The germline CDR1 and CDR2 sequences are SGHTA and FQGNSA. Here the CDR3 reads CASSLPPGQGIEKLFF. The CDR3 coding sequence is TGTGCCAGCAGCCTTCCCCCGGGACAGGGTATTGAGAAACTGTTTTTT.

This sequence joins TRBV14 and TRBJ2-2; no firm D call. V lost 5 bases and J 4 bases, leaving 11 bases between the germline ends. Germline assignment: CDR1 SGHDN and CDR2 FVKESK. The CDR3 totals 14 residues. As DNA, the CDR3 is TGTGCCAGCAGCTCGGACCGACCCACCGGGGAGCTGTTTTTT. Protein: CASSSDRPTGELFF.

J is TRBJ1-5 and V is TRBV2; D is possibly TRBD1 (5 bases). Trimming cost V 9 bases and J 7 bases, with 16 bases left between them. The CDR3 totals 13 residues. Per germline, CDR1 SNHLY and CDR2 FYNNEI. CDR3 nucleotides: TGTGCCAGTGGGGTTGGGGGTTACCAGCCCCAGCATTTT. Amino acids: CASGVGGYQPQHF.

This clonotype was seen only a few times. This chain's CDR3 is CASSPKGQMSTDTQYF. The CDR3 region has the DNA TGTGCCAGCAGCCCGAAGGGGCAAATGAGCACAGATACGCAGTATTTT. The rearrangement joins TRBV14 to TRBJ2-3; D perhaps matches TRBD1 (5 bases). The germline V and J ends were trimmed by 4 bases and 0 bases, with 14 bases remaining between them. Germline V gene sequence: CDR1 SGHDN, CDR2 FVKESK. There are 16 residues in the CDR3.

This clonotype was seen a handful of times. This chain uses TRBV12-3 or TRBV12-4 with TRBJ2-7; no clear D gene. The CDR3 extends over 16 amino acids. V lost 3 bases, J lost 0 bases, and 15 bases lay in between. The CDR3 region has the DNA TGTGCCAGCAGTTTTTCGGGCCGCTTGAGCTCCTACGAGCAGTACTTC. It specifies CASSFSGRLSSYEQYF.

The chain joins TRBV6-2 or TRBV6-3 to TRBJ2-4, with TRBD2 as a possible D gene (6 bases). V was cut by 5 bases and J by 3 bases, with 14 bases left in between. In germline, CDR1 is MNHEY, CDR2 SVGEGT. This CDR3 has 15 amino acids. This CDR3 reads CASSVPQRVKNIQYF. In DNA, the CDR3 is TGTGCCAGCAGTGTGCCCCAGCGGGTCAAAAACATTCAGTACTTC.

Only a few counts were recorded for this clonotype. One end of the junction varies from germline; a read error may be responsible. The DNA of the CDR3 is TGTGCCACCAGCGATTCGGGGATGGGCTATGGCTACACCTTC. This gives the protein CATSDSGMGYGYTF. The chain has TRBV24-1 and TRBJ1-2; D unresolved. This CDR3 is 14 amino acids long. CDR1 and CDR2 (germline): KGHDR, SFDVKD.

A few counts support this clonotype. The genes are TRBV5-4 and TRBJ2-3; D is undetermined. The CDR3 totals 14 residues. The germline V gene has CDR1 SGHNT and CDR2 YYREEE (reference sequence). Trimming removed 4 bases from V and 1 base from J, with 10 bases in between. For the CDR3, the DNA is TGTGCCAGCAGCCTGGAACCGCGCACAGATACGCAGTATTTT. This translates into CASSLEPRTDTQYF.

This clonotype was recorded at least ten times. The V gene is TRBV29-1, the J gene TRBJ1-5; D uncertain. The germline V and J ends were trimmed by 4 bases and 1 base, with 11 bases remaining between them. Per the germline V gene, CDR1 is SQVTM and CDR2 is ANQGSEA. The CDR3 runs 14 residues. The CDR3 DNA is TGCAGCGTTGTTTATCGAGACAGCAATCAGCCCCAGCATTTT. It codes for CSVVYRDSNQPQHF.

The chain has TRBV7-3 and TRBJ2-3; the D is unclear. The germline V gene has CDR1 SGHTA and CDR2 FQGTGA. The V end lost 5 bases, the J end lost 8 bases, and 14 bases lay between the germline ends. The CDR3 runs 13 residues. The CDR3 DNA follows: TGTGCCAGCAGCCCTACTCCGGGTGCTACGCAGTATTTT. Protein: CASSPTPGATQYF.

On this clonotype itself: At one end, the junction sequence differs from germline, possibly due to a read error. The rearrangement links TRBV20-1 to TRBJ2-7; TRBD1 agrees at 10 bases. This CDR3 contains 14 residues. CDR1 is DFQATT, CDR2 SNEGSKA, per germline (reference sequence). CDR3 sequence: CSARGQGGRGEQYF. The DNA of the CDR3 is TGCAGTGCGAGAGGACAGGGGGGAAGGGGCGAGCAGTACTTC.

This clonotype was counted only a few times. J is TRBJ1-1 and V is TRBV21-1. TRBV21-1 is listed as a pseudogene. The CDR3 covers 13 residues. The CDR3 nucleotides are TGTGCCAGCAGCAAACGGGAGGACACTGAAGCTTTCTTT. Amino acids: CASSKREDTEAFF.